These 21 T cell receptor beta chains came from one sample sequenced in a study of regulatory T cells in long-lasting Graves disease. With iRepertoire HTBI primers and Arm-PCR of CDR3 regions, TCR beta libraries were built. TCRdb ran MiXCR on the multiplex PCR reads and lists one entry per CDR3 protein. The sample has around 420,000 distinct CDR3 sequences, less than 20% seen once. Described time point: newly diagnosed GD, antithyroid drugs for less than 3 months. PBMC-derived RNA was used for the TCR library. Material: peripheral blood mononuclear cells (PBMCs), obtained at new diagnosis, from a patient treated with antithyroid drugs. These receptors were taken from a female donor with Graves disease.

This clonotype has ten or more counts. The J gene is TRBJ1-2, the V gene TRBV28; no clear D. The CDR3 sequence is 14 residues long. V lost 5 bases and J lost 2, with 12 bases in between. Germline V gene lookup returns CDR1 MDHEN and CDR2 SYDVKM. As DNA, the CDR3 is TGTGCCAGCAGTCCCGAGAGCCTCAACTATGGCTACACCTTC. Its translation: CASSPESLNYGYTF.

This clonotype was recorded a few times. J is TRBJ2-1 and V is TRBV7-2; 7 bases align to TRBD1. In germline, CDR1 is SGHTA, CDR2 FQGNSA. V was clipped by 5 bases and J by 7 bases; unmatched bases: 11. CDR3 size: 15 residues. Here the CDR3 DNA reads TGTGCCAGCAGCCTCTCCAGGGGGAAAGGGAATGAGCAGTTCTTC. It is translated as CASSLSRGKGNEQFF.

There are many counts of this clonotype. This chain connects TRBV2 to TRBJ2-1; the D is unclear. Germline V gene data show CDR1 as SNHLY and CDR2 as FYNNEI. This CDR3 comprises 15 residues. The V and J ends lost 4 bases and 2 bases respectively, with 12 bases between them. The CDR3 protein is CASSVLDGTYNEQFF. The CDR3 DNA follows: TGTGCCAGCAGTGTATTGGACGGAACCTACAATGAGCAGTTCTTC.

This clonotype was found many times. This chain links TRBV28 with TRBJ2-1; 10 bases agree with TRBD2. CDR3 length equals 19 residues. The trim removed 4 bases at V and 6 bases at J, leaving 18 bases unmatched. The V gene's germline CDR1 is MDHEN and CDR2 SYDVKM. The CDR3 is CASSSRSGRIRLAGNEQFF. Here the CDR3 DNA reads TGTGCCAGCAGTTCCAGGTCCGGTCGGATAAGACTAGCGGGCAATGAGCAGTTCTTC.

Points on this clonotype: With a far larger clone one base away, a read error is the likely cause. V usage is TRBV27 and J usage is TRBJ1-1; weak D call: TRBD1 (5 bases). The CDR3 consists of 14 residues. The germline V gene has CDR1 MNHEY and CDR2 SMNVEV (reference sequence). Between the trimmed V and J ends, which lost 8 bases and 2 bases, there was a span of 15 bases. The chain's CDR3 is CASGPSQGNTEAFF. The CDR3 coding sequence is TGTGCCAGCGGCCCGTCTCAGGGAAACACTGAAGCTTTCTTT.

This clonotype was found many times. The chain couples TRBV20-1 to TRBJ2-3; D possibly matches TRBD1 or TRBD2 (5 bases each). The CDR3 has 16 amino acids. The V end lost 0 bases, the J end lost 4 bases, and 17 bases lay between the germline ends. Germline CDR1 DFQATT, CDR2 SNEGSKA (reference sequence). In DNA, the CDR3 is TGCAGTGCTAGAGATCGACGGGGAGAGGGGTCAGATACGCAGTATTTT. Its translation: CSARDRRGEGSDTQYF.

As to this clonotype: A much more abundant neighbour one base away suggests this may be a read error. The V gene is TRBV20-1, the J gene TRBJ2-3; TRBD2 aligns across 8 bases. The CDR3 is 16 amino acids. Germline-derived CDR1 and CDR2 are DFQATT and SNEGSKA (reference sequence). CDR3: CSASAGLAGATDTRYF. As DNA, the CDR3 is TGCAGTGCTAGCGCCGGACTAGCCGGGGCCACAGATACGCGGTATTTT.

This clonotype appeared many times. V is TRBV20-1 and J is TRBJ2-7; possibly TRBD2 for D (5 bases). V lost 3 bases, J lost 5 bases, and 8 bases lay in between. The length of the CDR3 is 11 residues. The germline gives CDR1 DFQATT, CDR2 SNEGSKA (reference sequence). CDR3 in DNA: TGCAGTGCTAGCTTAGCGAACGAGCAGTACTTC. Translating it yields CSASLANEQYF.

This clonotype was seen a few times. This chain joins TRBV4-3 and TRBJ2-2, with D perhaps TRBD2 (6 bases). This CDR3 spans 15 amino acids. The V gene lost 0 bases and the J gene lost 7 bases, with 12 bases spanning the gap. The germline V gene encodes CDR1 LGHNA and CDR2 YSLEER. The CDR3 loop reads CASSQDLYGGGELFF. The CDR3 nucleotides read TGCGCCAGCAGCCAAGATCTCTACGGGGGCGGGGAGCTGTTTTTT.

In its sample, this clonotype was seen a few times. A much larger clone lies one base from this, so it may be a read error. The CDR3 does not close with the conserved phenylalanine or tryptophan, likely indicating a read error. V is TRBV12-3 or TRBV12-4 and J is TRBJ1-1, with D possibly TRBD1 on 6 matching bases. Trimming took off 5 bases at V and 3 bases at J, with 16 bases between the two ends. The CDR3 loop spans 15 amino acids. CDR3 loop: CASSPLQGWDTEAFL. The DNA of the CDR3 is TGTGCCAGCAGTCCACTTCAGGGGTGGGACACTGAAGCTTTCCTT.

This chain's CDR3 is CASSWTGGLNYGYTF. CDR3 DNA: TGCGCCAGCAGCTGGACAGGGGGGCTTAACTATGGCTACACCTTC. The chain employs TRBV5-1 and TRBJ1-2, with 10 nucleotides matching TRBD1. The CDR3 extends over 15 amino acids. CDR1 and CDR2 (germline): SGHRS, YFSETQ. With 3 bases clipped from V and 1 base from J, the junction kept 3 bases outside the gene matches. The full variable domain, completed using reference TRBV5-1 and TRBJ1-2, is KAGVTQTPRYLIKTRGQQVTLSCSPISGHRSVSWYQQTPGQGLQFLFEYFSETQRNKGNFPGRFSGRQFSNSRSEMNVSTLELGDSALYLCASSWTGGLNYGYTFGSGTRLTVV.

The CDR3 DNA reads as TGTGCCAGCAGCTCCCTAAAAGTCACAGATACGCAGTATTTT. Amino acids: CASSSLKVTDTQYF. This rearrangement joins TRBV11-2 to TRBJ2-3; D is ambiguous. Trimming removed 4 bases at V and 2 bases at J, with 10 bases between. This CDR3 region has 14 residues. Looked up from germline, CDR1 is SGHAT and CDR2 is FQNNGV.

This clonotype was counted ten times or more. The chain couples TRBV6-1 to TRBJ2-7; weak D call: TRBD2 (6 bases). Trimming took 6 bases from V and 6 from J, leaving 12 bases between them. The CDR3 covers 12 residues. Germline V gene sequence: CDR1 MNHNS, CDR2 SASEGT. The CDR3 coding sequence is TGTGCCAGCAGCGATGGAGGGTCCGAGCAGTACTTC. Residues: CASSDGGSEQYF.

This clonotype came up a few times. This chain links TRBV6-5 with TRBJ1-6; weak D call: TRBD1 (6 bases). Germline V gene data show CDR1 as MNHEY and CDR2 as SVGAGI. CDR3 length: 15 residues. The V end lost 0 bases, the J end lost 10 bases, and 13 bases lay between the germline ends. CDR3 DNA sequence: TGTGCCAGCAGTTACTCCTGGGGGGGCGAGTCACCCCTCCACTTT. Amino acids: CASSYSWGGESPLHF.

This clonotype was recorded many times. The rearrangement links TRBV7-2 to TRBJ2-3; the D gene is possibly TRBD2 (5 bases). CDR1 and CDR2 (germline): SGHTA, FQGNSA. The CDR3 sequence is 13 residues long. V was shortened by 5 bases and J by 2 bases, with 8 bases between the two germline ends. DNA of the CDR3: TGTGCCAGCAGCAGCGGCTACACAGATACGCAGTATTTT. Amino acid sequence: CASSSGYTDTQYF.

This clonotype was detected ten times or more. V is TRBV27 and J is TRBJ2-7; D unresolved. V was clipped by 2 bases and J by 2 bases, with 7 bases between them. The CDR3 covers 13 residues. Germline-derived CDR1 and CDR2 are MNHEY and SMNVEV (reference sequence). CDR3 loop: CASSLISPYEQYF. CDR3 nucleotide sequence: TGTGCCAGCAGTTTAATCTCTCCCTACGAGCAGTACTTC.

V is TRBV15 and J is TRBJ1-5; no reliable D call. The CDR3 spans 14 residues. CDR1 is LNHNV, CDR2 YYDKDF, per germline (reference sequence). Trimming removed 3 bases from V and 2 bases from J, with 8 bases in between. Written as DNA, the CDR3 is TGTGCCACCAGCAGGGAGGCGGGCAATCAGCCCCAGCATTTT. Translated: CATSREAGNQPQHF.

This chain uses TRBV28 with TRBJ1-5; D is perhaps TRBD1 (6 bases). Trimming left V 4 bases short and J 7 bases short, with 23 bases between. Germline CDR1 and CDR2: MDHEN and SYDVKM. The CDR3 runs 17 residues. The CDR3 reads CASSSVGGGIAGQPQHF. In DNA, the CDR3 is TGTGCCAGCAGTTCTGTCGGGGGCGGAATAGCGGGACAGCCCCAGCATTTT.

This clonotype turned up a few times. The chain uses TRBV19 and TRBJ2-1, with D maybe TRBD2 (7 bases). This CDR3 has 15 residues. In germline, CDR1 is LNHDA, CDR2 SQIVND (reference sequence). V was clipped by 4 bases and J by 2 bases, with 12 bases between them. Written as DNA, the CDR3 is TGTGCCAGTAGTACCGCGGGGGACACCTACAATGAGCAGTTCTTC. This gives the protein CASSTAGDTYNEQFF.

This clonotype was seen more than once but under ten times. J is TRBJ1-6 and V is TRBV27; D call uncertain. CDR1 and CDR2 (germline): MNHEY, SMNVEV (reference sequence). V was shortened by 4 bases and J by 10 bases, with 8 bases between the two germline ends. The CDR3 extends over 12 amino acids. The chain's CDR3 is CASSSNGSPLHF. The CDR3 DNA sequence: TGTGCCAGCAGTTCTAATGGGTCACCCCTCCACTTT.

This clonotype showed up many times. The rearrangement links TRBV2 to TRBJ2-1, with 11 positions matching TRBD1. The germline V gene has CDR1 SNHLY and CDR2 FYNNEI. J gave up 1 base and V 5 bases, and 10 bases lay outside the gene matches. CDR3 length: 18 residues. In DNA form, the CDR3 reads TGTGCCAGCAGTCCGCCGCTTGGACAGGGGGCATCCTACAATGAGCAGTTCTTC. It encodes CASSPPLGQGASYNEQFF.